Listed here are 20 T cell receptor beta chains from one sample, sequenced in a study of cytomegalovirus exposure and HLA in healthy donors. The PCR used 60 Vbeta and 13 Jbeta primers. Assay: immunoSEQ multiplex PCR; the TCRdb copy retains only in-frame clones and omits some. This table has approximately 100,000 clones, just under 75% appearing once. The sequenced sample was PBMCs. These receptors originate from a man in his fifties or sixties in good health and CMV-seropositive.

The CDR3 DNA reads TGTGCCAGCAGCTTAGGGGGGGGCAGGTTGAACACTGAAGCTTTCTTT. Its translation is CASSLGGGRLNTEAFF. This chain uses TRBV7-2 with TRBJ1-1, with D possibly being TRBD1 (6 bases). V lost 1 base and J 0 bases, leaving 12 bases between the germline ends. CDR1 is SGHTA, CDR2 FQGNSA, per germline. The CDR3 has 16 amino acids.

The V call is TRBV9, the J call TRBJ2-1, with 11 bases that match TRBD2. The CDR3 runs to 15 residues. The V gene end was trimmed by 4 bases and the J gene end by 2 bases; junction bases not matched to a gene: 2. The germline gives CDR1 SGDLS, CDR2 YYNGEE. The CDR3 DNA reads TGTGCCAGCAGCTTTAGCGGGGGGGCCTACAATGAGCAGTTCTTC. Translating it yields CASSFSGGAYNEQFF.

The chain couples TRBV27 to TRBJ1-5, with D perhaps matching TRBD1 (6 bases). Germline CDR1 MNHEY, CDR2 SMNVEV (reference sequence). V shed 6 bases and J shed 6 bases, with 15 bases lying between them. The CDR3 is 14 residues long. The DNA for the CDR3 is TGTGCCAGCAGACCCAGGGGAGGGATTCAGCCCCAGCATTTT. Translation: CASRPRGGIQPQHF.

V gene TRBV7-2 combines with J gene TRBJ2-1; possible D gene TRBD2, 6 bases. CDR1 is SGHTA, CDR2 FQGNSA, per germline. The V end was cut by 5 bases, the J end by 12 bases, with 23 bases between. The CDR3 is 15 residues long. CDR3 loop: CASSQRRVPGVLQFF. The DNA for the CDR3 is TGTGCCAGCAGCCAGAGGAGGGTCCCCGGGGTTCTGCAGTTCTTC. Full variable domain (outside the CDR3, taken from reference TRBV7-2 and TRBJ2-1): GAGVSQSPSNKVTEKGKDVELRCDPISGHTALYWYRQSLGQGLEFLIYFQGNSAPDKSGLPSDRFSAERTGGSVSTLTIQRTQQEDSAVYLCASSQRRVPGVLQFFGPGTRLTVL.

V and J are TRBV9 and TRBJ2-1; TRBD2 matches 8 bases. Per the germline V gene, CDR1 is SGDLS and CDR2 is YYNGEE. V trimming: 4 bases; J trimming: 3 bases; junction bases outside the gene matches: 6. The CDR3 is 15 amino acids. The CDR3 DNA reads TGTGCCAGCAGCTCCGGGGGGGCTCACTACAATGAGCAGTTCTTC. This gives the protein CASSSGGAHYNEQFF.

The CDR3 region is CASSPWAGEYNEQFF. In nucleotides, the CDR3 is TGTGCCAGCAGCCCTTGGGCAGGGGAATACAATGAGCAGTTCTTC. The J gene is TRBJ2-1, the V gene TRBV7-6; D might be TRBD1 (6 bases). There are 15 residues in the CDR3. From germline, CDR1 is SGHVS and CDR2 FNYEAQ. The ends were cut back, 5 bases at V and 4 bases at J, with 15 bases in the middle.

V usage is TRBV9 and J usage is TRBJ2-3; TRBD2 matches 8 bases. The germline gives CDR1 SGDLS, CDR2 YYNGEE. This CDR3 comprises 15 residues. V trimming: 10 bases; J trimming: 1 base; junction bases outside the gene matches: 11. The CDR3 protein is CAPRVGSGGTDTQYF. The CDR3 nucleotides are TGTGCCCCCCGGGTTGGTAGCGGGGGCACAGATACGCAGTATTTT.

The gene calls are TRBV5-1 and TRBJ1-2; 7 bases agree with TRBD1. Germline values: CDR1 SGHRS, CDR2 YFSETQ. The junction had 12 bases not matched to a gene; V was cut back by 4 bases and J by 6 bases. The CDR3 runs 15 residues. The CDR3 is CASSPGDRDPNGYTF. In DNA form, the CDR3 reads TGCGCCAGCAGCCCGGGTGACAGGGATCCGAATGGCTACACCTTC. Together with reference TRBV5-1 and TRBJ1-2, the CDR3 gives the full variable domain: KAGVTQTPRYLIKTRGQQVTLSCSPISGHRSVSWYQQTPGQGLQFLFEYFSETQRNKGNFPGRFSGRQFSNSRSEMNVSTLELGDSALYLCASSPGDRDPNGYTFGSGTRLTVV.

The V call is TRBV2, the J call TRBJ2-1; 10 bases line up with TRBD2. CDR3 length equals 15 residues. Germline CDR1 is SNHLY and CDR2 is FYNNEI. Trimming cost V 6 bases and J 1 base; bases outside gene matches: 3. The CDR3: CASRIAGGSYNEQFF. The CDR3 region has the DNA TGTGCCAGCAGGATAGCGGGAGGTTCCTACAATGAGCAGTTCTTC.

The chain combines TRBV9 with TRBJ1-1; D might be TRBD1 (5 bases). The CDR3 length is 14 residues. V shed 0 bases and J shed 11 bases, with 17 bases lying between them. The germline CDR1 and CDR2 sequences are SGDLS and YYNGEE. The CDR3: CASSVDNGSGGAFF. The CDR3 nucleotides are TGTGCCAGCAGCGTAGACAACGGATCCGGGGGGGCTTTCTTT.

This clone was counted only a few times. The junction does not match germline at one end; this may be a read error. The identical CDR3 is also encoded by other nucleotide sequences in the sample. This chain joins TRBV5-1 and TRBJ2-7; D gene uncertain. This CDR3 comprises 14 residues. In germline, CDR1 is SGHRS, CDR2 YFSETQ. The CDR3: CASSRSDSPGEQYF. In DNA form, the CDR3 reads TGTGCCAGCAGCCGCAGCGACTCGCCGGGCGAGCAGTACTTC.

A single count supports this clone. This sequence joins TRBV15 and TRBJ2-7; TRBD1 is a possible D gene (5 bases). V shed 3 bases and J shed 2 bases, with 8 bases lying between them. CDR1 is LNHNV and CDR2 is YYDKDF in the germline V gene (reference sequence). This CDR3 contains 13 residues. Here the CDR3 reads CATSRTATYEQYF. The CDR3 bases are TGTGCCACCAGCAGGACAGCAACCTACGAGCAGTACTTC.

This chain joins TRBV5-1 and TRBJ2-5; 8 bases map to TRBD1. Matching the DNA end better, TRBJ2-7 makes the J call doubtful. CDR3 length: 15 amino acids. Germline V gives CDR1 SGHRS, CDR2 YFSETQ. For the CDR3, the DNA is TGCGCCAGCAGCTCATCGACAGGGGTTTCCTACGAGCAGTACTTC. Translated, it gives CASSSSTGVSYEQYF.

This clone came up a few times. V and J are TRBV4-1 and TRBJ2-3, with 8 bases aligning to TRBD2. The V gene end was trimmed by 4 bases and the J gene end by 1 base; junction bases not matched to a gene: 7. The germline gives CDR1 MGHRA, CDR2 YSYEKL. This CDR3 is 16 amino acids long. CDR3 sequence reads: CASSPIWRGGTDTQYF. The DNA for the CDR3 is TGCGCCAGCAGCCCCATTTGGCGGGGGGGCACAGATACGCAGTATTTT.

This chain uses TRBV30 with TRBJ1-2, with D possibly TRBD1 on 6 matching bases. V lost 0 bases, J lost 3 bases, and 8 bases lay in between. The CDR3 extends over 13 amino acids. Germline V lookup: CDR1 GTSNPN, CDR2 SVGIG (reference sequence). As DNA, the CDR3 is TGTGCCTGGAGTGTAAAGGGGGACTATGGCTACACCTTC. Encoded protein: CAWSVKGDYGYTF.

The gene calls are TRBV5-6 and TRBJ2-3; D gene ambiguous. CDR3 length equals 15 residues. CDR1 and CDR2 from the germline V gene are SGHDT and YYEEEE. V was trimmed by 4 bases and J by 4 bases, leaving 16 bases between them. CDR3 amino acids: CASSLMAASPDTQYF. CDR3 coding DNA: TGTGCCAGCAGCCTAATGGCGGCTAGTCCAGATACGCAGTATTTT.

The table lists this clone with many counts. The chain uses TRBV18 and TRBJ1-1; D gene ambiguous. CDR3 length: 15 amino acids. CDR1 KGHSH and CDR2 LQKENI come from the germline V gene. Trimming cost V 3 bases and J 4 bases, with 15 bases left between them. In nucleotides, the CDR3 is TGTGCCAGCTCACCCGGAGGTACGCGAGGCACTGAAGCTTTCTTT. This sequence encodes CASSPGGTRGTEAFF. Full variable domain (rest looked up from reference TRBV18 and TRBJ1-1): NAGVMQNPRHLVRRRGQEARLRCSPMKGHSHVYWYRQLPEEGLKFMVYLQKENIIDESGMPKERFSAEFPKEGPSILRIQQVVRGDSAAYFCASSPGGTRGTEAFFGQGTRLTVV.

This chain links TRBV4-1 with TRBJ2-2; 8 bases match TRBD2. The germline V gene has CDR1 MGHRA and CDR2 YSYEKL. The V and J ends lost 1 base and 5 bases, in that order; junction bases with no gene match: 3. The CDR3 has 15 residues. The CDR3 region has the DNA TGCGCCAGCAGCCAAGGGGTAGCGGGGACCGGGGAGCTGTTTTTT. Translating gives CASSQGVAGTGELFF.

The V and J genes are TRBV6-1 and TRBJ1-1; D ambiguous. V gave up 7 bases and J gave up 3 bases, with 6 bases separating them. Germline-derived CDR1 and CDR2 are MNHNS and SASEGT. There are 11 residues in the CDR3. The chain's CDR3 is CASTIYTEAFF. Written as DNA, the CDR3 is TGTGCCAGCACCATTTACACTGAAGCTTTCTTT.

The rearrangement joins TRBV10-1 to TRBJ2-2, with a possible D match to TRBD2 (6 bases). The CDR3 loop spans 15 amino acids. Trimming left V 8 bases short and J 4 bases short, with 17 bases between. Germline V gives CDR1 WNHNN, CDR2 SYGVQD (reference sequence). CDR3 amino acids: CASSGVTGVTGELFF. Written as DNA, the CDR3 is TGCGCCAGCTCGGGGGTAACCGGAGTCACCGGGGAGCTGTTTTTT.